This paragraph reports one T cell receptor (beta chain). Per the study methods: Amplification with reference gene primers provided the estimates of nucleated cell counts. The method was immunoSEQ multiplex PCR; TCRdb's version includes in-frame clones alone and lacks a portion of them. V and J calls and clone size are given by that table; D and trimming were obtained from the DNA. Among more than 150,000 clones listed, under 90% were seen once. This entry belongs to a study of blood T cell repertoires in COVID-19. On the study more broadly: There were acute and convalescent COVID-19 samples, and they came from the United States, Italy and Spain. PBMCs, B-cell-depleted T cells, or T cells were the source of the cDNA or gDNA that made up the material.

V shed 6 bases and J shed 5 bases, with 10 bases lying between them. This CDR3 is built from 12 residues. Germline lookup yields CDR1 SNHLY and CDR2 FYNNEI. This receptor was taken from a man aged 40-49 years with acute or convalescent COVID-19. Sequenced sample: peripheral blood. The chain uses TRBV2 and TRBJ1-1; D is uncertain. The CDR3 sequence is CASRGEATEAFF. CDR3 coding DNA: TGTGCCAGCAGGGGTGAGGCTACTGAAGCTTTCTTT.